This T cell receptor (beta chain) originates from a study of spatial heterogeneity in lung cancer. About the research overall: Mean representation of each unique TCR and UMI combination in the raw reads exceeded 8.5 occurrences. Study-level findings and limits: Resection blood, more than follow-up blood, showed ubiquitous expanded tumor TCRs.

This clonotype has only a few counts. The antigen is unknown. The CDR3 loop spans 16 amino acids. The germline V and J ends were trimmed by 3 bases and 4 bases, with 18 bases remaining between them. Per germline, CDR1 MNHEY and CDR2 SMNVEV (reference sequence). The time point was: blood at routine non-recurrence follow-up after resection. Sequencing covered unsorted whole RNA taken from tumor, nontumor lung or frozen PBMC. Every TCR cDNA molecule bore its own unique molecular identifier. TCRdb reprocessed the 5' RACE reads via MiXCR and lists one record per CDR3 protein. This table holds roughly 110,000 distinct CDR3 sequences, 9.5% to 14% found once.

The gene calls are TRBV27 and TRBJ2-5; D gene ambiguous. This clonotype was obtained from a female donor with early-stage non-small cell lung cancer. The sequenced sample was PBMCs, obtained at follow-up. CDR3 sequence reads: CASSLSRLKSSETQYF. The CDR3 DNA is TGTGCCAGCAGTTTGTCGAGATTAAAAAGCTCAGAGACCCAGTACTTC.